This is a list of T cell receptor beta chains from one sample in a study of cytomegalovirus exposure and HLA in healthy donors. Assay used: immunoSEQ multiplex PCR; TCRdb lists only in-frame clones, some missing. Here the sample spans some 190,000 clones, roughly nine tenths being singletons. Specimen: PBMCs. Receptors originate from a boy aged 2 to 9 in good health and CMV-seronegative. Both conserved end residues are part of each CDR3. D genes are given only for firm matches. Expanded clones are given a class, and other clones once, few, many or no size at all.

v_call,clone_size,j_call,cdr3_length,d_call,cdr3_aa,cdr3_nt
TRBV10-2,NA,TRBJ2-7,13,NA,CASTPRGRGEQYF,TGCGCCAGCACCCCCCGAGGGCGGGGCGAGCAGTACTTC
TRBV4-2,NA,TRBJ1-5,15,NA,CASSQALGSNQPQHF,TGTGCCAGCAGCCAAGCCCTCGGGAGCAATCAGCCCCAGCATTTT
TRBV7-9,NA,TRBJ2-7,17,TRBD1,CASSLGQVSGQGTEQYF,TGTGCCAGCAGCTTAGGCCAGGTTTCCGGACAGGGAACCGAGCAGTACTTC
TRBV6-1,NA,TRBJ1-4,17,TRBD1,CASSGDERQGALGKLFF,TGTGCCAGCAGTGGGGATGAAAGACAGGGGGCGTTGGGAAAACTGTTTTTT
TRBV28,NA,TRBJ2-7,15,TRBD1,CASSTQGFFGYEQYF,TGTGCCAGCAGTACACAGGGGTTTTTTGGCTACGAGCAGTACTTC
TRBV19,NA,TRBJ2-1,13,NA,CASGGRAKGEQFF,TGTGCCAGCGGGGGGCGGGCAAAGGGGGAGCAGTTCTTC
TRBV27,NA,TRBJ2-1,12,NA,CASSFYYNEQFF,TGTGCCAGCAGTTTTTATTACAATGAGCAGTTCTTC
TRBV6-5,NA,TRBJ1-5,15,NA,CASSYSTGGNQPQHF,TGTGCCAGCAGTTACTCGACGGGGGGGAATCAGCCCCAGCATTTT
TRBV5-1,NA,TRBJ2-7,15,TRBD2,CASSFGLAGPYEQYF,TGCGCCAGCAGCTTCGGACTAGCGGGGCCTTACGAGCAGTACTTC
TRBV5-4,once,TRBJ2-3,16,NA,CASSFFGGLSTDTQYF,TGTGCCAGCAGCTTTTTTGGCGGTCTTAGCACAGATACGCAGTATTTT
TRBV27,NA,TRBJ1-6,19,NA,CASSLFPPARGVSNSPLHF,TGTGCCAGCAGTTTATTCCCACCGGCCCGGGGGGTAAGCAATTCACCCCTCCACTTT
TRBV7-3,few,TRBJ1-1,14,TRBD1,CASSLTGGDTEAFF,TGTGCCAGCAGCCTGACAGGGGGGGACACTGAAGCTTTCTTT
TRBV15,NA,TRBJ1-2,15,TRBD1,CATSRGGTGGYGYTF,TGTGCCACCAGCAGGGGAGGGACAGGGGGATATGGCTACACCTTC
TRBV7-3,NA,TRBJ2-1,17,NA,CASSTKNSDLSYNEQFF,TGTGCCAGCAGCACGAAGAACTCGGACTTGTCCTACAATGAGCAGTTCTTC
TRBV11-2,NA,TRBJ2-7,13,NA,CATSVGSSYEQYF,TGTGCCACCTCCGTGGGGAGCTCCTACGAGCAGTACTTC
TRBV19,NA,TRBJ1-5,14,TRBD1,CASMGTGGNQPQHF,TGTGCCAGTATGGGAACAGGGGGCAATCAGCCCCAGCATTTT
TRBV2,NA,TRBJ2-1,13,NA,CASQWSSYNEQFF,TGTGCCAGCCAGTGGAGCTCCTACAATGAGCAGTTCTTC
TRBV6-1,few,TRBJ2-4,20,TRBD2,CASSGTGTSDGGLAKNIQYF,TGTGCCAGCAGTGGAACCGGGACTAGCGACGGGGGATTAGCCAAAAACATTCAGTACTTC
TRBV5-3,NA,TRBJ1-1,14,TRBD1,CARSLQGANTEAFF,TGTGCCAGAAGCTTGCAGGGGGCAAACACTGAAGCTTTCTTT
TRBV5-4,NA,TRBJ2-5,15,NA,CASSPSGRNQETQYF,TGTGCCAGCAGCCCTAGTGGGAGGAATCAAGAGACCCAGTACTTC
TRBV7-2,NA,TRBJ2-5,19,TRBD2,CASSPARGGHGRLQETQYF,TGTGCCAGCAGCCCGGCTCGCGGGGGGCACGGGCGCTTACAAGAGACCCAGTACTTC
TRBV7-9,NA,TRBJ2-7,16,TRBD2,CASSSTSGSSSYEQYF,TGTGCCAGCAGCTCGACTAGCGGGAGCTCGAGCTACGAGCAGTACTTC
TRBV7-8,NA,TRBJ1-5,15,NA,CASSLEGVSNQPQHF,TGTGCCAGCAGCTTAGAGGGGGTAAGCAATCAGCCCCAGCATTTT
TRBV19,NA,TRBJ2-3,14,NA,CASRGQGSPDTQYF,TGTGCCAGTAGGGGGCAGGGGTCCCCAGATACGCAGTATTTT
TRBV30,NA,TRBJ1-5,15,TRBD1,CAWSGDRANNQPQHF,TGTGCCTGGAGTGGGGACAGGGCAAACAATCAGCCCCAGCATTTT
TRBV5-1,NA,TRBJ2-2,15,NA,CASRPVGGSTGELFF,TGCGCCAGCAGGCCCGTGGGGGGTAGCACCGGGGAGCTGTTTTTT
TRBV5-1,few,TRBJ2-5,13,NA,CASSLEGEETQYF,TGCGCCAGCAGCTTGGAGGGGGAGGAGACCCAGTACTTC
TRBV14,NA,TRBJ2-1,19,TRBD2,CASSQRFSSGGSSYNEQFF,TGTGCCAGCAGCCAAAGATTTAGCTCGGGAGGGAGCTCCTACAATGAGCAGTTCTTC
TRBV9,NA,TRBJ1-6,14,NA,CASSATEATSPLHF,TGTGCCAGCAGCGCGACGGAGGCGACTTCACCCCTCCACTTT
TRBV6-1,few,TRBJ1-5,15,NA,CASRVNRLSNQPQHF,TGTGCCAGCAGGGTAAACAGGCTTAGCAATCAGCCCCAGCATTTT
TRBV5-1,NA,TRBJ1-1,13,NA,CASSLVQYTEAFF,TGCGCCAGCAGCTTGGTGCAGTACACTGAAGCTTTCTTT
TRBV7-9,NA,TRBJ1-2,16,TRBD1,CASSSPSDRGDYGYTF,TGTGCCAGCAGCTCCCCCTCCGACAGGGGGGACTATGGCTACACCTTC
TRBV9,NA,TRBJ1-6,17,NA,CASSPSSVAPINSPLHF,TGTGCCAGCAGCCCCTCCTCGGTAGCTCCTATCAATTCACCCCTCCACTTT
TRBV21-1,few,TRBJ1-6,12,NA,CALRDRNSPLHF,TGTGCCCTCCGGGACAGGAATTCACCCCTCCACTTT
TRBV28,NA,TRBJ1-4,13,TRBD1,CASIGTVNEKLFF,TGTGCCAGCATAGGGACAGTTAATGAAAAACTGTTTTTT
TRBV5-1,NA,TRBJ2-1,17,NA,CASSLAIGAVRNNEQFF,TGCGCCAGCAGCTTGGCGATTGGGGCAGTCCGTAACAATGAGCAGTTCTTC
TRBV7-3,NA,TRBJ2-1,15,TRBD2,CASSPELAGNNEQFF,TGTGCCAGCAGCCCGGAACTAGCGGGGAACAATGAGCAGTTCTTC
TRBV28,NA,TRBJ2-1,14,TRBD2,CASSERGGSGEQFF,TGTGCCAGCAGCGAGCGGGGGGGCAGCGGTGAGCAGTTCTTC
TRBV7-3,NA,TRBJ2-1,15,NA,CASSLYAGLNNEQFF,TGTGCCAGCAGCTTATACGCCGGACTGAACAATGAGCAGTTCTTC
TRBV7-9,NA,TRBJ2-3,16,TRBD2,CASSLILAGEWDTQYF,TGTGCCAGCAGCTTAATTCTAGCGGGAGAGTGGGATACGCAGTATTTT
TRBV27,NA,TRBJ2-1,18,TRBD2,CASSLLMASGGGYNEQFF,TGTGCCAGCAGTTTATTAATGGCCAGCGGGGGAGGTTACAATGAGCAGTTCTTC
TRBV2,NA,TRBJ2-7,12,TRBD2,CATGEGRYEQYF,TGTGCCACCGGGGAGGGGAGGTACGAGCAGTACTTC
TRBV5-6,NA,TRBJ2-2,16,TRBD1,CASSLGQGVNTGELFF,TGTGCCAGCAGCCTAGGACAGGGGGTTAACACCGGGGAGCTGTTTTTT
TRBV5-1,NA,TRBJ2-1,15,NA,CASSLEGTTRNEQFF,TGCGCCAGCAGCTTGGAGGGCACTACTAGGAATGAGCAGTTCTTC
TRBV5-1,NA,TRBJ1-5,16,NA,CASSPSGVGGNQPQHF,TGCGCCAGCAGCCCCTCAGGGGTGGGGGGCAATCAGCCCCAGCATTTT
TRBV7-2,once,TRBJ1-6,18,TRBD1,CASSLGGRQGTMNSPLHF,TGTGCCAGCAGCTTAGGCGGCCGACAGGGCACAATGAATTCACCCCTCCACTTT
TRBV19,once,TRBJ2-7,14,TRBD1,CASSPNDRGGEQYF,TGTGCCAGTAGCCCGAATGACAGGGGAGGAGAGCAGTACTTC
TRBV5-1,NA,TRBJ2-3,17,TRBD2,CASSTGGLAGGPHTQYF,TGCGCCAGCAGCACGGGTGGACTAGCGGGGGGGCCTCATACGCAGTATTTT
TRBV6-5,NA,TRBJ1-4,14,NA,CASSGLRRSEKLFF,TGTGCCAGCAGTGGACTGAGACGAAGTGAAAAACTGTTTTTT
TRBV6-1,few,TRBJ2-5,15,TRBD2,CASSEAPAGEKTQYF,TGTGCCAGCAGTGAAGCGCCAGCGGGGGAGAAGACCCAGTACTTC
TRBV6-5,NA,TRBJ2-7,16,NA,CASSYSTRGLRDEQYF,TGTGCCAGCAGTTACTCGACGCGGGGTCTCCGCGACGAGCAGTACTTC
TRBV28,NA,TRBJ1-2,15,NA,CASSLWTEANYGYTF,TGTGCCAGCAGTTTGTGGACAGAAGCTAACTATGGCTACACCTTC
TRBV10-3,NA,TRBJ2-2,15,NA,CAISRAGANTGELFF,TGTGCCATCAGTAGGGCAGGGGCGAACACCGGGGAGCTGTTTTTT
TRBV7-2,NA,TRBJ2-2,14,NA,CASGARKNRGELFF,TGTGCCTCCGGCGCCAGGAAAAATCGCGGGGAGCTGTTTTTT
TRBV5-4,NA,TRBJ2-2,16,TRBD2,CASSTGLAGGTGELFF,TGTGCCAGCAGCACGGGACTAGCGGGGGGCACCGGGGAGCTGTTTTTT
TRBV7-2,once,TRBJ2-7,15,TRBD2,CASRPLAGVSYEQYF,TGTGCCAGCAGACCACTAGCGGGAGTTTCCTACGAGCAGTACTTC
TRBV4-1,NA,TRBJ2-7,13,TRBD1,CASSLGQGNEQYF,TGCGCCAGCAGCCTAGGACAGGGCAACGAGCAGTACTTC
TRBV7-6,NA,TRBJ2-5,16,TRBD2,CASSRSGLAGAIEQYF,TGTGCCAGCAGCCGATCGGGACTAGCGGGAGCAATTGAGCAGTACTTC
TRBV6-5,NA,TRBJ1-2,12,TRBD1,CASRGTEYGYTF,TGTGCCAGCCGCGGGACAGAGTATGGCTACACCTTC
TRBV28,once,TRBJ1-1,14,NA,CAGADRSLGTEAFF,TGTGCCGGGGCCGACAGGTCGCTTGGCACTGAAGCTTTCTTT